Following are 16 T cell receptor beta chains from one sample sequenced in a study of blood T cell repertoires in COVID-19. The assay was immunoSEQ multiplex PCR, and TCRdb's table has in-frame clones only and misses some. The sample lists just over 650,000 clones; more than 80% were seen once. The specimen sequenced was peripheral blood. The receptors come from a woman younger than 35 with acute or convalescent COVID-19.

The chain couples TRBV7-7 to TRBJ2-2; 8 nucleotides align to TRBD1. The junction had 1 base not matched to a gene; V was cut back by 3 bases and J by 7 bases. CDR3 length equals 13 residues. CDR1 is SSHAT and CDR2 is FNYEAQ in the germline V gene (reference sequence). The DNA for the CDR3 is TGTGCCAGCAGCTTCGACAGGGGCGGGGAGCTGTTTTTT. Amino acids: CASSFDRGGELFF.

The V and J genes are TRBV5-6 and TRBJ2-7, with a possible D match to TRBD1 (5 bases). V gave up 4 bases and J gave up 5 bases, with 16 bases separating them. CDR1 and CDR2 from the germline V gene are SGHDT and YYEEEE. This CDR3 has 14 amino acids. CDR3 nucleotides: TGTGCCAGCAGCCCACTACCGACAGCAAACGAGCAGTACTTC. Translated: CASSPLPTANEQYF.

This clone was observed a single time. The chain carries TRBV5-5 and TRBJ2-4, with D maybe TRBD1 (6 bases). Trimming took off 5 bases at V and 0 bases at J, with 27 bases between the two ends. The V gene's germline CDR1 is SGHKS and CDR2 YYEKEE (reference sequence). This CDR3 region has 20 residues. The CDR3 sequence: CASRKDSYVGYPLAKNIQYF. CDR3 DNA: TGTGCCAGCAGAAAGGACAGTTACGTCGGGTACCCATTAGCCAAAAACATTCAGTACTTC.

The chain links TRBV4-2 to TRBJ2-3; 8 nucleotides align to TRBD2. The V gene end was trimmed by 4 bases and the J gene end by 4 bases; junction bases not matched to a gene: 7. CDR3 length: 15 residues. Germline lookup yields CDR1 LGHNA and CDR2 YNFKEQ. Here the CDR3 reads CASSRRGGEADTQYF. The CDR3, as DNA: TGTGCCAGCAGCCGCCGGGGGGGTGAGGCAGATACGCAGTATTTT.

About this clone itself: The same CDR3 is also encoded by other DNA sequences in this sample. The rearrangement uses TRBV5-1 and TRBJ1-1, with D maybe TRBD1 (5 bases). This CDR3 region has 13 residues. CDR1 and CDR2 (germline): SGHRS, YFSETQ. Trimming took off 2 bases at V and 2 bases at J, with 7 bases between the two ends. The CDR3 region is CASSFQGNTEAFF. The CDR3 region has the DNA TGCGCCAGCAGCTTTCAGGGTAACACTGAAGCTTTCTTT.

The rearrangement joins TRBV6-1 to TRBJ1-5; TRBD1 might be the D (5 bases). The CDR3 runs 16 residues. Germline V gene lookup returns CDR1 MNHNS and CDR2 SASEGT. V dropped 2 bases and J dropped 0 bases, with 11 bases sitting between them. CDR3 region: CASSEWGRGSNQPQHF. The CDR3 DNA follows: TGTGCCAGCAGTGAATGGGGGAGGGGTAGCAATCAGCCCCAGCATTTT.

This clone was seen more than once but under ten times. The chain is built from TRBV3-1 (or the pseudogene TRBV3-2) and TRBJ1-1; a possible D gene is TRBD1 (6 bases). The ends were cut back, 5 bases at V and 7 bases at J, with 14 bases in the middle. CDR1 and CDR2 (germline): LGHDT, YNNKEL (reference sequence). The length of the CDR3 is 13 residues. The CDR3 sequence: CASSEPGVGEAFF. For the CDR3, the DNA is TGTGCCAGCAGCGAACCAGGGGTGGGTGAAGCTTTCTTT.

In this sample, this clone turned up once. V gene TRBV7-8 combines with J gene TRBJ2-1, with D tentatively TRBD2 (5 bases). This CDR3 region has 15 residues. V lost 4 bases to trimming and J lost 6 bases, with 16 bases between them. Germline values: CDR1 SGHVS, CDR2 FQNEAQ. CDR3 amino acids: CASSSPSGVGNEQFF. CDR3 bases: TGTGCCAGCAGCTCACCTTCCGGGGTTGGCAATGAGCAGTTCTTC.

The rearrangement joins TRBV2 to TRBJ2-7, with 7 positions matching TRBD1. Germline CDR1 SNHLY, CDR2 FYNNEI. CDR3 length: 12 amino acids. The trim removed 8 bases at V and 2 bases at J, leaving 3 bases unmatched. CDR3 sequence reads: CASYGQAYEQYF. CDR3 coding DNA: TGTGCCAGCTATGGACAGGCCTACGAGCAGTACTTC.

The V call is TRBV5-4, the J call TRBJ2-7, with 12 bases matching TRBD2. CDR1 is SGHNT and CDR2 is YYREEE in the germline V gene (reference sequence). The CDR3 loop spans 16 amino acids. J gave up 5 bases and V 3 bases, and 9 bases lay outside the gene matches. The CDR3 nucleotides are TGTGCCAGCAGCTACTCACTAGCGGGGGGCCGGGACGAGCAGTACTTC. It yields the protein CASSYSLAGGRDEQYF.

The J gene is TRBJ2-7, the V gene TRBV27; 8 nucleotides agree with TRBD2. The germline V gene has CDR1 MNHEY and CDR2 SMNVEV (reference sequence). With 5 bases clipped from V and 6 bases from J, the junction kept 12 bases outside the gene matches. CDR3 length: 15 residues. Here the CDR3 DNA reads TGTGCCAGCAGTCCCTCGGGCGGGGGGTCTGGCGAGCAGTACTTC. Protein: CASSPSGGGSGEQYF.

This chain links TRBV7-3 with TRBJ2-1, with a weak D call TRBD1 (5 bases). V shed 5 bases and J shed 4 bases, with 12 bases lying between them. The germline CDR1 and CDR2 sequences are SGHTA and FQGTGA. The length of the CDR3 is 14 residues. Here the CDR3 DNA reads TGTGCCAGCAGCCAGGGTGGTCCTTACAATGAGCAGTTCTTC. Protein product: CASSQGGPYNEQFF. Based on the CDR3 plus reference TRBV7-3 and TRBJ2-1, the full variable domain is GAGVSQTPSNKVTEKGKYVELRCDPISGHTALYWYRQSLGQGPEFLIYFQGTGAADDSGLPNDRFFAVRPEGSVSTLKIQRTERGDSAVYLCASSQGGPYNEQFFGPGTRLTVL.

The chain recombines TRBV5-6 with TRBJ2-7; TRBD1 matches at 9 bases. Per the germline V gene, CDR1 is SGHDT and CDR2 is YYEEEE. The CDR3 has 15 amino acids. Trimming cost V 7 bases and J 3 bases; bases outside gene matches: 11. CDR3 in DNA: TGTGCCAGCGAGTCCCCGGGACAGGGAATCTACGAGCAGTACTTC. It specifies CASESPGQGIYEQYF.

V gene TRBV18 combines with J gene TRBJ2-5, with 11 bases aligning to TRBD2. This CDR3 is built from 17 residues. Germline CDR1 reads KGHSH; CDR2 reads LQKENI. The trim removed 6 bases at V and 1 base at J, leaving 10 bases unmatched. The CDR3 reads CASSLDPGTSGQETQYF. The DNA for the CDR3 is TGTGCCAGCTCGCTCGACCCAGGGACTAGCGGCCAAGAGACCCAGTACTTC.

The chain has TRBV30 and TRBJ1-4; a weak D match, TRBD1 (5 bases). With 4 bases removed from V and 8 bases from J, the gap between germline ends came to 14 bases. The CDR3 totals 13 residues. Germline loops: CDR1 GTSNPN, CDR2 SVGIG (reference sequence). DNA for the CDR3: TGTGCCTGGAAGATCTGGGGCGGCGAAAAACTGTTTTTT. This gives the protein CAWKIWGGEKLFF.

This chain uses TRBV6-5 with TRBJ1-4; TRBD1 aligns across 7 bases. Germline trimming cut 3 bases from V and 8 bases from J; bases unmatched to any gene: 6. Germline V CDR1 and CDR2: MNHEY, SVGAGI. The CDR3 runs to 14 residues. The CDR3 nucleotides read TGTGCCAGCAGTTATCCCGGACAGGACGAAAAACTGTTTTTT. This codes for CASSYPGQDEKLFF.